The subject of this entry is one T cell receptor (beta chain). No antigen is known for it. Per-base qualities were not stored, and no clone one base away is much larger. At diagnosis, peripheral blood, uninvolved tumor-adjacent lung and tumor were collected and were preserved as a mix of fresh-frozen and FFPE material. For TCR repertoire profiling, blood samples were analyzed in the form of peripheral blood mononuclear cells. This sample was included in a study of T cells in localized non-small cell lung cancer (dated by TCRdb to about 2020). Regarding the research as a whole: T cell repertoires of a few hundred early-stage NSCLC patients were analyzed, with tumors being compared against uninvolved tumor-adjacent lungs. All 250 or so NSCLC patients in the cohort were treatment-naive and had localized lung tumors that were resected. A mean age of around 66 years was recorded for the NSCLC patients, of whom 120 to 150 were male and 90 to 110 were female. Summary of the overall study and its limitations: Multi-region tumor sequencing was not performed, so intratumor heterogeneity could not be excluded. Because the study design was exploratory, TCR variables were selected using unadjusted p-values without false-discovery rate correction. Longer overall survival was associated with higher blood T cell density, whereas shorter survival was associated with higher adjacent-lung clonality. Uninvolved tumor-adjacent lung showed the highest T cell clonality, higher than tumor, which suggests more focused antigenic responses in the uninvolved tumor-adjacent lung. Of the top 100 tumor clones, a median of approximately 60 were detected in paired uninvolved adjacent lung; 28 were also among that lung's top 100.

TCR beta CDR3 regions were sequenced from DNA using the immunoSEQ Assay. The published analysis was carried out like this. To compute T cell density, TCR beta template counts were normalized to usable DNA, which was estimated by amplifying housekeeping genes. Using the preseqR package, richness was estimated by extrapolating to 120,000 templates for tissue samples and 400,000 templates for PBMC samples. Clonality was calculated as one minus Pielou's evenness. Differential abundance testing on productive amino-acid clonotypes, with a minimum total count of 5 and an alpha of 0.1, was used to identify tissue-enriched TCRs. The Jaccard Index and the Morisita Overlap Index were used to measure how much the repertoires overlapped between compartments. GLIPH grouped TCR beta CDR3s together with public tetramer-defined viral CDR3s, and a viral motif had to include at least three viral sequences and also show V-gene enrichment. This is the immuneACCESS table as TCRdb keeps it, with only in-frame sequences that have V and J called. A part of the clones is gone; compared with another copy, unresolved V genes explain less than half, and the rest is unexplained. The V and J calls and clone size were taken over from that table, and D and trimming were inferred from the DNA. The sample data list 15,000 or so clones, and approximately 89% of these were observed just once. Around 28% of the sample comes from the top ten.

The germline V gene supplies CDR1 MDHEN and CDR2 SYDVKM. Measured from the cysteine to the phenylalanine, the CDR3 is 16 residues long. Left in the record is the CDR3 DNA by itself, 48 bases read in frame from the first base. From V the trimming removes 6 bases and from J it removes 4 bases, while the gene matches leave 8 bases of the junction unaccounted for. The sequences come from peripheral blood, collected before any cancer treatment. The chain is assembled from TRBV28 and TRBJ2-1; the junction holds 11 bases that match TRBD2. This receptor was taken from an older female donor with stage III squamous cell lung carcinoma. This receptor has the CDR3 CASSPPGLAVYNEQFF. The DNA reads as follows: TGTGCCAGCAGCCCTCCGGGACTAGCGGTTTACAATGAGCAGTTCTTC.